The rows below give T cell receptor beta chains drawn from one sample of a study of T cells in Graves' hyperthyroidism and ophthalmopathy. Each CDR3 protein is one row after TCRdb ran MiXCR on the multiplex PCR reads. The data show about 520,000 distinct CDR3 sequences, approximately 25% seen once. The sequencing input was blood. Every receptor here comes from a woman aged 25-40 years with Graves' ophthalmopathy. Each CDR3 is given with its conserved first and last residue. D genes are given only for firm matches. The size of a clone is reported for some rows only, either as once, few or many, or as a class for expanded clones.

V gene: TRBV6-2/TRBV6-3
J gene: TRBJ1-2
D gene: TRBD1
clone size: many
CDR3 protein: CASSYSLLGQGGGDYGYTF
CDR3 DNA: TGTGCCAGCAGTTACTCGCTTTTGGGACAGGGCGGCGGAGACTATGGCTACACCTTC

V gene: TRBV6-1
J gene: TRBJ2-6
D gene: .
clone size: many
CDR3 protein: CASRSSSGSGANVLTF
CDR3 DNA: TGTGCCAGCAGGAGTAGTTCAGGGTCTGGGGCCAACGTCCTGACTTTC

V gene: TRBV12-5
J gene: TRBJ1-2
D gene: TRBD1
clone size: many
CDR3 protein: CASAMGTGENGYTF
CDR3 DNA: TGTGCTAGTGCCATGGGGACAGGGGAAAATGGCTACACCTTC

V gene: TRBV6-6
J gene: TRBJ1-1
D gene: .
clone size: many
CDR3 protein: CASSYSGAPAFF
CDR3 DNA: TGTGCCAGCAGTTACTCAGGGGCGCCGGCTTTCTTT

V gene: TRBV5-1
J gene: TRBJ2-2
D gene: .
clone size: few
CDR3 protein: CASCRSGANTGELFF
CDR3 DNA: TGCGCCAGCTGCCGGTCGGGGGCGAACACCGGGGAGCTGTTTTTT

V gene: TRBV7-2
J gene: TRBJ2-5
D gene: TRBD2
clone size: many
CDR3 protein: CASSLQSGGRQETQYF
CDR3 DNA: TGTGCCAGCAGCTTACAGAGCGGGGGGCGTCAAGAGACCCAGTACTTC

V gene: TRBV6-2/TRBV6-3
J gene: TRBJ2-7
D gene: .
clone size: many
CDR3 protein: CASRGQTHYEQYF
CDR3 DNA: TGTGCCAGTCGTGGACAGACACACTACGAGCAGTACTTC

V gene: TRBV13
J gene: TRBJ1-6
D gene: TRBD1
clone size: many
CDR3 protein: CASSDTGDVNSPLHF
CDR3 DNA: TGTGCCAGCAGCGACACAGGGGATGTAAATTCACCCCTCCACTTT

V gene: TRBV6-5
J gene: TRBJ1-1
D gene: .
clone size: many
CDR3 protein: CASSYEGGNALF
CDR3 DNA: TGTGCCAGCAGTTACGAGGGGGGGAACGCTCTCTTT

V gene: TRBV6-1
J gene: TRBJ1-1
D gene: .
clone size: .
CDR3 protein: CASTLPVEEDYTEAFF
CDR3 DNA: TGTGCCAGCACGCTACCGGTGGAGGAGGACTACACTGAAGCTTTCTTT

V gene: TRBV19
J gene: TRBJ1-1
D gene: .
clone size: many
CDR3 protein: CASSTGRLNTEAFF
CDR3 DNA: TGTGCCAGTAGTACTGGCCGACTGAACACTGAAGCTTTCTTT

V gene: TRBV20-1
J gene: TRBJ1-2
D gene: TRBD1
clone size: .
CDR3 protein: CSATRDRINGYTF
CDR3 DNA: TGCAGTGCTACCCGGGACAGGATCAATGGCTACACCTTC

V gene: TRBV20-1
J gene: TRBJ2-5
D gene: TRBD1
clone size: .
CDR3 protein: CSANDDRGQETQYF
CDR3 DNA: TGCAGTGCTAACGACGACAGGGGGCAGGAGACCCAGTACTTC

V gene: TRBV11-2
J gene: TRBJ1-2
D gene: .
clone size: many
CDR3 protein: CASSPRGARGYGYTF
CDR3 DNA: TGTGCCAGCAGCCCCCGAGGGGCGAGGGGCTATGGCTACACCTTC

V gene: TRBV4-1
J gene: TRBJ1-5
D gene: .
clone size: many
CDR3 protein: CASSQDIQGLNQPQHF
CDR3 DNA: TGCGCCAGCAGCCAAGATATTCAGGGGCTCAATCAGCCCCAGCATTTT

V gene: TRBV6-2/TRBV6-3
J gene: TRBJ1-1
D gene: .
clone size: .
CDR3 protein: CASSYSPTEAFF
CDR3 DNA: TGTGCCAGCAGCTACTCCCCAACTGAAGCTTTCTTT

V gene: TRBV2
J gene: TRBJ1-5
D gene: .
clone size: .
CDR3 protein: CAISELRGSGQPQHF
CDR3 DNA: TGTGCCATCAGTGAGTTGAGGGGTTCGGGACAGCCCCAGCATTTT

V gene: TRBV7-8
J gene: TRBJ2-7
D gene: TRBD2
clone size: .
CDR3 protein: CASSKTSGRREQYF
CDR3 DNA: TGTGCCAGCAGCAAGACTAGCGGGAGGCGCGAGCAGTACTTC

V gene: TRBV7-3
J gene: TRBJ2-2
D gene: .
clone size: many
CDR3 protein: CASSFGGTTGELFF
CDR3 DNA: TGTGCCAGCAGCTTTGGGGGCACAACCGGGGAGCTGTTTTTT

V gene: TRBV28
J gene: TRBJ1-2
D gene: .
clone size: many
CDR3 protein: CASSSSLDGYGYTF
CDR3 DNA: TGTGCCAGCAGTTCCAGCTTGGACGGTTATGGCTACACCTTC

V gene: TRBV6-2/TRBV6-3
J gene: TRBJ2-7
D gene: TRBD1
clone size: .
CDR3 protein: CASTKHRGQGPGEQYF
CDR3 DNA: TGTGCCAGCACCAAACACCGGGGACAGGGGCCCGGGGAGCAGTACTTC

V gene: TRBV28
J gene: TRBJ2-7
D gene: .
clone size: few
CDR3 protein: CASSFNLLRTVEQYF
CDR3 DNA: TGTGCCAGCAGTTTCAATCTATTACGGACAGTAGAGCAGTACTTC

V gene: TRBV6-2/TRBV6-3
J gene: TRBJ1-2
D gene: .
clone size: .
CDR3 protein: CASSHKNYGYTF
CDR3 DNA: TGTGCCAGCAGTCATAAGAACTATGGCTACACCTTC

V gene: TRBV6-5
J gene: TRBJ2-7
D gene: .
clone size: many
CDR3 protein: CASSRWTGSYEQYF
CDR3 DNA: TGTGCCAGCAGTCGCTGGACGGGGTCCTACGAGCAGTACTTC

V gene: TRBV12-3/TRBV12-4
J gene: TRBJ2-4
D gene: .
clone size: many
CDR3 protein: CASQALPKDIQYF
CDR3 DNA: TGTGCCAGCCAGGCGCTCCCTAAAGACATTCAGTACTTC

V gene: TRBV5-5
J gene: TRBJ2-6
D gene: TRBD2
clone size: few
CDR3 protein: CASSSGARGGGANVLTF
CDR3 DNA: TGTGCCAGCAGCTCGGGAGCGCGCGGGGGTGGGGCCAACGTCCTGACTTTC

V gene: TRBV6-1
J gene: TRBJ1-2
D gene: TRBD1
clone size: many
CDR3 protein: CASRNTRQGSIYGYTF
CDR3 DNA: TGTGCCAGCAGAAATACGAGACAGGGATCGATCTATGGCTACACCTTC

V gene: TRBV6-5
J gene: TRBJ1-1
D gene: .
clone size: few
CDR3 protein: CASSYRRAEAFF
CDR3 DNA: TGTGCCAGCAGTTACCGCAGGGCTGAAGCTTTCTTT

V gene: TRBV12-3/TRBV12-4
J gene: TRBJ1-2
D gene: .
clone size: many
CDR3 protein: CASSPALGRRNYGYTF
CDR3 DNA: TGTGCCAGCAGTCCGGCGCTGGGGCGCAGAAACTATGGCTACACCTTC

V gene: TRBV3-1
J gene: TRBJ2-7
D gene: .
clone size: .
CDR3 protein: CASSRSDVSEQYF
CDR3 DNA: TGTGCCAGCAGCCGGTCCGATGTCAGCGAGCAGTACTTC

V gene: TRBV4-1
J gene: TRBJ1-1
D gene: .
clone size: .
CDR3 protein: CASSLTGLTLYLNTEAFF
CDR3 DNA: TGCGCCAGCAGCCTAACGGGACTCACACTTTATCTGAACACTGAAGCTTTCTTT

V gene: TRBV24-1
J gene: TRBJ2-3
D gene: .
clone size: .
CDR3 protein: CATSDSRVGRTDTQYF
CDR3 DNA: TGTGCCACCAGTGATTCTCGGGTAGGGCGGACAGATACGCAGTATTTT